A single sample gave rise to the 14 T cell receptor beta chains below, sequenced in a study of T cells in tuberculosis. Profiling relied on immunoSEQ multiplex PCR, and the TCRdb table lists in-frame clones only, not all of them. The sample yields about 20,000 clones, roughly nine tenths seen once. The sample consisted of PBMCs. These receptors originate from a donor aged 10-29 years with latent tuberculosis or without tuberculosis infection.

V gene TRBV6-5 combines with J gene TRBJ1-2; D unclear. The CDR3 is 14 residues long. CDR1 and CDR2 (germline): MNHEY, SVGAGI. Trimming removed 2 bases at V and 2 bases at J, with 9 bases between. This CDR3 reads CASSYLTGNYGYTF. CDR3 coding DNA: TGTGCCAGCAGTTACCTGACGGGAAACTATGGCTACACCTTC.

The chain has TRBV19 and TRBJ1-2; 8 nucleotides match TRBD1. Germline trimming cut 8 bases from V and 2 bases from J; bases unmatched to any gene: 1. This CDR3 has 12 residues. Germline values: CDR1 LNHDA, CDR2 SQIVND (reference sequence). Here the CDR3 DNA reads TGTGCCAGTCGGACAGGGAACTATGGCTACACCTTC. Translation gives CASRTGNYGYTF.

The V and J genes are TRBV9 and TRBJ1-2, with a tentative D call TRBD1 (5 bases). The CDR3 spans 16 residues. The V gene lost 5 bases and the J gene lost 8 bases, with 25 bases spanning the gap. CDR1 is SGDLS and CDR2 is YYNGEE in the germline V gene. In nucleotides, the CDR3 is TGTGCCAGCAGAGCCGGGAGGGGTCAATATCTGGGAGGCTACACCTTC. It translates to CASRAGRGQYLGGYTF.

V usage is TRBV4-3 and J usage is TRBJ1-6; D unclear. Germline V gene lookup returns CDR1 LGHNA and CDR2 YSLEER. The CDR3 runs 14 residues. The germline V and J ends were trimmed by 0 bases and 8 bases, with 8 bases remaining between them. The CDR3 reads CASSQDRGDSPLHF. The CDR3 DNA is TGCGCCAGCAGCCAAGATCGCGGGGATTCACCCCTCCACTTT.

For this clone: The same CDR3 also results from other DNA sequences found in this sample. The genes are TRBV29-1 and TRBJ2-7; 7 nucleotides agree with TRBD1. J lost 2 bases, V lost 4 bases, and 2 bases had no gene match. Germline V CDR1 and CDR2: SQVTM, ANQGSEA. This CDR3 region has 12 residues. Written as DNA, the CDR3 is TGCAGCGTTGGTCAGGGGGCCTACGAGCAGTACTTC. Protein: CSVGQGAYEQYF.

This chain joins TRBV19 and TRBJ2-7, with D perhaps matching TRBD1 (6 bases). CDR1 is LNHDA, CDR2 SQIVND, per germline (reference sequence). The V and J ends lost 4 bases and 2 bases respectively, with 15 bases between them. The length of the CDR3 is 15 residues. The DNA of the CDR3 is TGTGCCAGTAGTAGATATTTACAGGGACCCTACGAGCAGTACTTC. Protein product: CASSRYLQGPYEQYF.

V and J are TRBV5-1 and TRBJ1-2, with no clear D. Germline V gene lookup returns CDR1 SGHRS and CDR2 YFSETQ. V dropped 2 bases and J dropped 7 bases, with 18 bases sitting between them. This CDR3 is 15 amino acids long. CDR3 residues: CASSLTAGPLSGYTF. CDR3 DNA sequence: TGCGCCAGCAGCTTAACCGCGGGCCCATTGAGTGGCTACACCTTC.

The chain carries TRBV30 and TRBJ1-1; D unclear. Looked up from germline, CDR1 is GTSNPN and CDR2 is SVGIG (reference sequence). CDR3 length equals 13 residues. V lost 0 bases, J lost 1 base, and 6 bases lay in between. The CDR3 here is CAWSVRENTEAFF. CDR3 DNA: TGTGCCTGGAGTGTACGGGAGAACACTGAAGCTTTCTTT.

The CDR3 DNA reads TGCGCCAGCAACCTCGGGTCGGACAGTTCACCCCTCCACTTT. This gives the protein CASNLGSDSSPLHF. V gene TRBV5-1 combines with J gene TRBJ1-6; maybe TRBD1 (6 bases). The CDR3 covers 14 residues. V lost 6 bases to trimming and J lost 9 bases, with 16 bases between them. Germline-derived CDR1 and CDR2 are SGHRS and YFSETQ.

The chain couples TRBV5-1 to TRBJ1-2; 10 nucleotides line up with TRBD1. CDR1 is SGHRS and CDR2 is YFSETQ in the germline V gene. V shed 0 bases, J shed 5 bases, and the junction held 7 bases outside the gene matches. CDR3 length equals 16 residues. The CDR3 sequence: CASSLARDRGPYGYTF. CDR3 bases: TGCGCCAGCAGCTTGGCCCGGGACAGGGGCCCTTATGGCTACACCTTC.

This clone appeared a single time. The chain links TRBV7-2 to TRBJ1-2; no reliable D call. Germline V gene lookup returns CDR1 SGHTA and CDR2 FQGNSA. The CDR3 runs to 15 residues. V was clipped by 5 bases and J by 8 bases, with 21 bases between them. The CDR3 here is CASSPDAAGSRGYTF. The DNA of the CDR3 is TGTGCCAGCAGCCCAGACGCGGCGGGTAGTCGGGGCTACACCTTC.

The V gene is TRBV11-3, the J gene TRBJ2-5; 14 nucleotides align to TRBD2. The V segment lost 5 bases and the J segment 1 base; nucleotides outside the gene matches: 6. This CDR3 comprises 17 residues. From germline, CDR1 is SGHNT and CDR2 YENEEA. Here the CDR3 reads CASSPGLAGVGQETQYF. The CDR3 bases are TGTGCCAGCAGCCCGGGACTAGCGGGGGTGGGCCAAGAGACCCAGTACTTC.

As DNA, the CDR3 is TGTGCCAGCTCACCGCAGGCCCCGCCACGGGCTTTCTTT. This encodes CASSPQAPPRAFF. The chain uses TRBV18 and TRBJ1-1; D is uncertain. Germline V gene lookup returns CDR1 KGHSH and CDR2 LQKENI. CDR3 length: 13 amino acids. Trimming pared 3 bases from V and 11 bases from J, leaving 16 bases between. The whole variable domain, remainder taken from reference TRBV18 and TRBJ1-1, is NAGVMQNPRHLVRRRGQEARLRCSPMKGHSHVYWYRQLPEEGLKFMVYLQKENIIDESGMPKERFSAEFPKEGPSILRIQQVVRGDSAAYFCASSPQAPPRAFFGQGTRLTVV.

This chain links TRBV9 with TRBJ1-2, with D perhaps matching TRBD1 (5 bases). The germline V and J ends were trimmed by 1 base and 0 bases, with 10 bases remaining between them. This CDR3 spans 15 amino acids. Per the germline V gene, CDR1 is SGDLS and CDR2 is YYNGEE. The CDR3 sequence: CASSVRAGPNYGYTF. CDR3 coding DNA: TGTGCCAGCAGCGTAAGGGCAGGGCCTAACTATGGCTACACCTTC.